This TCR beta chain is drawn from a study of T cells in Graves' hyperthyroidism and ophthalmopathy. TCR beta CDR3 regions were amplified from RNA. First-round RT-PCR targeting the TCR CDR3 was performed with the HTBI primer set. From the multiplex PCR reads, TCRdb called clonotypes with MiXCR, one entry per CDR3 protein. Seen here are about 250,000 distinct CDR3 sequences, about 24% observed once, and the top ten hold about a third. Germline V gene data show CDR1 as GTSNPN and CDR2 as SVGIG (reference sequence). The CDR3 runs 15 residues. The ends were cut back, 2 bases at V and 2 bases at J, with 12 bases in the middle. The table lists this clonotype with many counts.

This clonotype originated in a woman aged 40 to 50 with Graves' ophthalmopathy. Sample: blood. The chain couples TRBV30 to TRBJ2-2; possibly TRBD2 for D (6 bases). CDR3 in amino acids: CAWSFGGSNTGELFF. The CDR3 DNA follows: TGTGCCTGGAGTTTTGGAGGGAGTAACACCGGGGAGCTGTTTTTT.